This passage covers 7 T cell receptor beta chains from one sample sequenced in a study of cytomegalovirus exposure and HLA in healthy donors. The PCR contained 60 Vbeta and 13 Jbeta primers. Assay used: immunoSEQ multiplex PCR; TCRdb lists only in-frame clones, some missing. The repertoire holds approximately 170,000 clones, with 80% as singletons. What was sequenced was PBMCs. Receptor source: a man younger than 35 in good health and CMV-seropositive.

This clone was seen only once. The rearrangement links TRBV6-6 to TRBJ1-2; D gene uncertain. CDR3 size: 11 residues. V lost 0 bases, J lost 7 bases, and 3 bases lay in between. Germline V gives CDR1 MNHNY, CDR2 SVGAGI (reference sequence). This CDR3 reads CASSYSAGYTF. CDR3 in DNA: TGTGCCAGCAGTTACTCAGCTGGCTACACCTTC.

This rearrangement joins TRBV27 to TRBJ2-2; D is unresolved. Germline CDR1 MNHEY, CDR2 SMNVEV (reference sequence). This CDR3 region has 12 residues. V was cut by 3 bases and J by 5 bases, with 4 bases left in between. This CDR3 reads CASSFTTGELFF. CDR3 coding DNA: TGTGCCAGCAGTTTCACAACCGGGGAGCTGTTTTTT.

V usage is TRBV9 and J usage is TRBJ2-2; tentatively, D is TRBD2 (6 bases). The CDR3 is 14 amino acids. The germline CDR1 and CDR2 sequences are SGDLS and YYNGEE. V lost 1 base, J lost 7 bases, and 11 bases lay in between. The CDR3 region is CASSVTSFGGELFF. CDR3 in DNA: TGTGCCAGCAGCGTAACTAGCTTTGGCGGGGAGCTGTTTTTT. Supplemented by reference TRBV9 and TRBJ2-2, the full variable domain reads DSGVTQTPKHLITATGQRVTLRCSPRSGDLSVYWYQQSLDQGLQFLIQYYNGEERAKGNILERFSAQQFPDLHSELNLSSLELGDSALYFCASSVTSFGGELFFGEGSRLTVL.

The chain uses TRBV5-1 and TRBJ2-5; a possible D gene is TRBD1 (5 bases). Trimming shortened V by 2 bases and J by 5 bases, and 16 bases separated the two germline ends. CDR3 length: 15 residues. Germline CDR1 reads SGHRS; CDR2 reads YFSETQ. The CDR3, as DNA: TGCGCCAGCAGCTTCCCTCAGGGCTCTCTGGAGACCCAGTACTTC. It encodes CASSFPQGSLETQYF.

This chain connects TRBV14 to TRBJ2-1; D gene ambiguous. CDR1 and CDR2 from the germline V gene are SGHDN and FVKESK. V was pared by 0 bases and J by 2 bases, with 8 bases between. This CDR3 is built from 15 residues. Written as DNA, the CDR3 is TGTGCCAGCAGCCAAGAGAGAAACCCCTACAATGAGCAGTTCTTC. It is translated as CASSQERNPYNEQFF.

The chain links TRBV12-2 to TRBJ2-1; TRBD2 is the table's D call, not checked against the DNA. TRBV12-2 constitutes a pseudogene. The CDR3 is made up of 16 amino acids. The CDR3 protein is CASRSVTSGGYNEQFF. CDR3 nucleotide sequence: TGTGCAAGTCGCTCCGTGACTAGCGGAGGTTACAATGAGCAGTTCTTC.

This clone appeared a single time. This chain connects TRBV6-5 to TRBJ1-1; no clear D. V shed 6 bases and J shed 5 bases, with 19 bases lying between them. This CDR3 comprises 15 residues. Per germline, CDR1 MNHEY and CDR2 SVGAGI. This CDR3 is CASRGRPGPSTEAFF. CDR3 in DNA: TGTGCCAGCAGGGGTAGGCCAGGTCCTTCTACTGAAGCTTTCTTT.